The T cell receptor beta chain described here comes from a study of blood T cell repertoires in COVID-19. Across the study: PBMCs, B-cell-depleted T cells, or T cells were the source of the cDNA or gDNA that made up the material.

This clone came up a few times. Under the authors' procedure: Amplification from reference gene primers served as the basis for estimated nucleated cell counts. Method: immunoSEQ multiplex PCR; TCRdb's copy keeps in-frame clones and lacks some. Clone size and V and J calls were adopted from that table, with D and trimming inferred from the DNA. The profile covers tens of thousands of clones, with roughly 70% appearing a single time and under 5% taken by the ten largest. The CDR3 is made up of 19 amino acids. Seattle patients were enrolled while actively infected and followed longitudinally. The chain joins TRBV21-1 to TRBJ2-1; the DNA was not used to check the table's D call, TRBD2. TRBV21-1 is given as a pseudogene. Specimen: peripheral blood. This TCR was recovered from a man in his 70s with COVID-19, enrolled during active disease. The CDR3 DNA is TGTGCCAGCAGCGCACCGGGACTAGCGGTTCCGAGCTCCTACAATGAGCAGTTCTTC. Its translation is CASSAPGLAVPSSYNEQFF.